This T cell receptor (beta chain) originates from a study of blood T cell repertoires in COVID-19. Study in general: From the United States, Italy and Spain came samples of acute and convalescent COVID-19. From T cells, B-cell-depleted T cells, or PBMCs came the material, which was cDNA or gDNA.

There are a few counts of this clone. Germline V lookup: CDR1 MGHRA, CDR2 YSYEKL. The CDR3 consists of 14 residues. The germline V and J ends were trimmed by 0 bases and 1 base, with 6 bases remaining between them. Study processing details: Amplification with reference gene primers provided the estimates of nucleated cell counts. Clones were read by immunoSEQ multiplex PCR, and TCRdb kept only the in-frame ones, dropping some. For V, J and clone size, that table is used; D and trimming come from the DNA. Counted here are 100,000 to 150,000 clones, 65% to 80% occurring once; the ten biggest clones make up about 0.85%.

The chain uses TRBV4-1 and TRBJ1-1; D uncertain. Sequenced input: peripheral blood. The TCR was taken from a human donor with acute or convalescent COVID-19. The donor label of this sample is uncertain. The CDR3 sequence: CASSQDYGNTEAFF. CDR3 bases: TGCGCCAGCAGCCAAGATTACGGGAACACTGAAGCTTTCTTT.